This section outlines one T cell receptor (beta chain) sequence together with its context. The specificity of this receptor is unknown. No base-level quality is on record; no much larger clone is a single base apart. The data stem from a study of cytomegalovirus exposure and HLA in healthy donors (dated by TCRdb to the late 2010s). In the study overall: A later analysis indicated that the 130 or so validation repertoires were generated on the platform also employed for the roughly 730 repertoires of the first cohort. The study aimed to test whether signatures of past pathogen exposure could be identified by cataloging public T cell receptors. Along with the approximately 620-subject first cohort, a separate validation cohort of around 120 different subjects was used. The study combined high-throughput TCR immunosequencing, statistical association of individual TCRs with disease status, and machine learning to predict cytomegalovirus infection status. Overall study results and their limits: A total of roughly 160 TCR beta chains were listed by the study as associated with cytomegalovirus. A later analysis had no HLA typing for the validation cohort, so co-occurrence there was scored across all 120 repertoires. In a later analysis, TCRs clustered in the first cohort were found to also tend to co-occur in the 130 or so validation repertoires, with 90% to 95% of cluster scores above 0. The classifier was reported to diagnose cytomegalovirus status with high specificity and sensitivity in both the original cohort and the validation cohort. It was suggested by the authors that the approach could potentially be generalized to other disease states and immunological phenotypes. In vitro tests confirmed that three of the cytomegalovirus-associated TCR beta chains recognize cytomegalovirus antigens. While some public TCRs were present in many individuals, most TCR sequences turned up only very rarely across donors.

The donors belonged to the validation cohort of roughly 120 subjects, which was separate from the roughly 670-subject first cohort. The library was produced with the immunoSEQ multiplex PCR assay. In the paper's pipeline: To diagnose cytomegalovirus status from the catalog of TCR beta chain sequences, a statistical classification framework was built. TCRdb stores this immuneACCESS table with in-frame sequences only. Part of the clones is absent; in the studies checked, under half of the shortfall reflects unresolved V genes, and no reason is known for the rest. The V and J calls and clone size are taken from that table; D and trimming were inferred from the DNA. Recorded for this sample are roughly 240,000 clones; around nine tenths of them occurred a single time. Less than 3% of the sample rests with the top ten. The source is a man younger than 35 in good health and CMV-seronegative. The sample consisted of PBMCs.

The bases read TGTGCCAGCCACTCGCTGCGGGGAGTCAATGAGCAGTTCTTC. The translation is CASHSLRGVNEQFF. This chain joins TRBV28 to TRBJ2-1, with a tentative D gene TRBD2 over 6 matching bases. The CDR3 runs 14 amino acids, cysteine and phenylalanine included. The kept DNA is CDR3 alone, 42 bases in frame from the first base. V is reduced by 8 bases and J by 6 bases, leaving a spacing of 17 bases between them. Looking up the germline V gene yields CDR1 MDHEN and CDR2 SYDVKM.